This T cell receptor (beta chain) was recorded in a study of CD8+CD57+ T cells in acquired aplastic anemia. Both TCR beta VDJ combination and CDR3 sequence profiling were carried out. Genomic DNA was the template for this profiling. TCRdb re-analysed the reads in MiXCR, keeping a single row per CDR3 protein. The data show over 150,000 distinct CDR3 sequences, with about 52% seen just once and 9.5% to 15% held by the top ten. Sequencing was done on patients that had shown CD8+CD57+ cell expansion by flow cytometry. Trimming removed 2 bases from V and 4 bases from J, with 7 bases in between. The CDR3 extends over 13 amino acids. Per germline, CDR1 SGHVS and CDR2 FNYEAQ. General observations from the study: No significant patient-versus-control difference appeared in CD8+ Simpson's diversity.

This clonotype showed up many times. The antigen remains undetermined. The sequencing input was sorted CD4+, CD8+, or CD8+CD57+ T cells (not recorded which) from PBMCs. The chain has TRBV7-6 and TRBJ2-3; D remains ambiguous. This clonotype originated in a human donor with aplastic anemia. In DNA, the CDR3 is TGTGCCAGCAGCTTAAGGCGAGCAGATACGCAGTATTTT. This codes for CASSLRRADTQYF.